These T cell receptor beta chains were read from a single sample in a study of cytomegalovirus exposure and HLA in healthy donors. Profiled with immunoSEQ multiplex PCR; TCRdb holds only in-frame clones, not every one. The data contain 200,000 or so clones, under 90% of them singletons. Sequenced input: PBMCs. The source of these receptors is a boy younger than 10 in good health and CMV-seronegative. Each CDR3 is given with its conserved first and last residue. Fields, in order: J gene, D gene, CDR3 length, V gene, clone size, CDR3 DNA, CDR3 protein. D genes are given only for firm matches. Rows may omit the clone size; those that give it use once, few, many or a size class.

TRBJ1-1	.	15	TRBV4-3	few	TGCGCCAGCAGCCAAGTGCCGGGGGGGAACACTGAAGCTTTCTTT	CASSQVPGGNTEAFF
TRBJ2-5	.	14	TRBV6-6	.	TGTGCCAGCAGTTACTCGACCCGGAGGGAGACCCAGTACTTC	CASSYSTRRETQYF
TRBJ1-5	.	13	TRBV11-2	.	TGTGCCAGCAGCCCTAGACCCAATCAGCCCCAGCATTTT	CASSPRPNQPQHF
TRBJ2-2	TRBD1	17	TRBV7-2	.	TGTGCCAGCAGCTTAGGAGCAGGGGGCCAAAACACCGGGGAGCTGTTTTTT	CASSLGAGGQNTGELFF
TRBJ2-7	.	12	TRBV11-3	.	TGTGCCAGCAGCTTAGCGGTCTACGAGCAGTACTTC	CASSLAVYEQYF
TRBJ2-2	TRBD1	15	TRBV11-1	.	TGTGCCAGCAGGAATGCAGGGGGAAACACCGGGGAGCTGTTTTTT	CASRNAGGNTGELFF
TRBJ2-5	.	14	TRBV9	.	TGTGCCAGCAGCGTGGGGACTTGGGGGGAGACCCAGTACTTC	CASSVGTWGETQYF
TRBJ1-2	.	15	TRBV18	.	TGTGCCAGCTCAAGGGAGATACAGGGATCGCTGGGCTACACCTTC	CASSREIQGSLGYTF
TRBJ2-7	.	23	TRBV21-1	.	TGTGCCAGCACCCCCTCGACCCGAGATTCCGGACAGGTTCGCTGGCCTAACTCCTACGAGCAGTACTTC	CASTPSTRDSGQVRWPNSYEQYF
TRBJ2-2	TRBD1	17	TRBV4-3	few	TGCGCCAGCAGCCAAGATTTTAGGACAGGAGGATTCGGGGAGCTGTTTTTT	CASSQDFRTGGFGELFF
TRBJ2-3	.	14	TRBV2	.	TGTGCCAGCGCCGCCGGAGGGGGGGATAGGGCGCAGTATTTT	CASAAGGGDRAQYF
TRBJ1-3	.	15	TRBV7-9	.	TGTGCCAGCAGCTTAGGGTCGGGGGACGGAAACACCATATATTTT	CASSLGSGDGNTIYF
TRBJ1-1	.	15	TRBV29-1	.	TGCAGCGTGAAATTAAGGCTTAAGGGAGCCACTGAAGCTTTCTTT	CSVKLRLKGATEAFF
TRBJ1-1	.	14	TRBV4-2	.	TGTGCCAGCAGCCAAAAGGGGTTTGACACTGAAGCTTTCTTT	CASSQKGFDTEAFF
TRBJ2-1	.	12	TRBV30	few	TGTGCCTGGAGTGCTCAGGGGAATGAGCAGTTCTTC	CAWSAQGNEQFF
TRBJ2-2	TRBD2	13	TRBV11-3	.	TGTGCCAGCAGCTCGGGGGGGCCCGGGGAGCTGTTTTTT	CASSSGGPGELFF
TRBJ2-5	.	14	TRBV5-1	.	TGCGCCAGCAGTCCGTCCAGCGCCCAAGAGACCCAGTACTTC	CASSPSSAQETQYF
TRBJ1-4	.	10	TRBV2	.	TGTGCCAGCAGTGCACAATTTTTGTTTTTT	CASSAQFLFF
TRBJ2-1	.	15	TRBV5-6	.	TGTGCCAGCAAAATCCGGGGGGCCTCCTACAATGAGCAGTTCTTC	CASKIRGASYNEQFF
TRBJ1-5	.	14	TRBV27	.	TGTGCCAGCAGTTTATTGGTACGGAGTCAGCCCCAGCATTTT	CASSLLVRSQPQHF
TRBJ1-1	.	15	TRBV7-2	.	TGTGCCAGCAGCTTAGCTCCAGGGGCTGCGACTGAAGCTTTCTTT	CASSLAPGAATEAFF
TRBJ2-3	TRBD2	15	TRBV5-1	.	TGCGCCAGCAGCTTTACTAGCGCCGGCACAGATACGCAGTATTTT	CASSFTSAGTDTQYF
TRBJ1-5	.	15	TRBV7-2	.	TGTGCCAGCAGCCGTTTTTGGACAAGCAATCAGCCTCAGCATTTT	CASSRFWTSNQPQHF
TRBJ1-1	.	13	TRBV28	.	TGTGCCAGCAGTCCTTCGAGCAGGGGTGAAGCTTTCTTT	CASSPSSRGEAFF
TRBJ1-3	TRBD1	15	TRBV2	.	TGTGCCAGCAGTGAAACCACAGGGGGGGGAAACACCATATATTTT	CASSETTGGGNTIYF
TRBJ1-1	.	15	TRBV18	.	TGTGCCAGCTCCAATTCCATCCTGGGGAGCACTGAAGCTTTCTTT	CASSNSILGSTEAFF
TRBJ2-7	.	15	TRBV6-1	.	TGTGCCAGCAGGGCCGTCGACTCCTTCAACTACGAGCAGTACTTC	CASRAVDSFNYEQYF
TRBJ2-2	TRBD2	13	TRBV29-1	once	TGCAGCGTTGGCCGGGGGGGCACCGGGGAGCTGTTTTTT	CSVGRGGTGELFF
TRBJ1-2	TRBD1	14	TRBV5-4	.	TGTGCCAGCAGCTTGAGACAGGGAGTCTATGGCTACACCTTC	CASSLRQGVYGYTF
TRBJ1-2	TRBD1	13	TRBV15	once	TGTGCCACCAGCTTACAGGGGAACTATGGCTACACCTTC	CATSLQGNYGYTF
TRBJ1-6	.	14	TRBV2	once	TGTGCCAGCAGTGCCGGCAGGGGTAGATCACCCCTCCACTTT	CASSAGRGRSPLHF
TRBJ2-2	TRBD1	14	TRBV4-3	once	TGCGCCAGCAGCCGATTACAGGGGGCCGGGGAGCTGTTTTTT	CASSRLQGAGELFF
TRBJ1-2	.	12	TRBV6-6	.	TGTGCCAGCAGTTACAGGGAGGAGGGCTACACCTTC	CASSYREEGYTF
TRBJ2-1	.	13	TRBV5-1	once	TGCGCCAGCAGCTCGGACAGTTACAATGAGCAGTTCTTC	CASSSDSYNEQFF
TRBJ2-7	TRBD1	14	TRBV9	.	TGTGCCAGCAGCGTAGGTGGACAGGGGGACGAGCAGTACTTC	CASSVGGQGDEQYF
TRBJ2-7	.	12	TRBV21-1	once	TGTGCCAGCAGCAACGGAGGCTACGAGCAGTACTTC	CASSNGGYEQYF
TRBJ1-1	.	12	TRBV4-1	.	TGCGCCAGCAGCCAAGCACAGGGTGAAGCTTTCTTT	CASSQAQGEAFF
TRBJ2-7	TRBD2	14	TRBV6-1	.	TGTGCCAGCAGTGATAGCGGGGGGGCCGGAGAGCAGTACTTC	CASSDSGGAGEQYF
TRBJ2-1	TRBD2	17	TRBV5-6	.	TGTGCCAGCAGCTTGGGGGGGGCGCGGGGGGAATACAATGAGCAGTTCTTC	CASSLGGARGEYNEQFF